The clone carrying this T cell receptor (beta chain) was found a few times. The target antigen is unknown. Ahead of sequencing, the ViraFEST assay grew antigen-specific CD4+ T cells using viral peptide pools. Between days 10 and 11 of culture, CD4+ T cells were separated out. Participants each got two BNT162b2 or mRNA-1273 vaccine doses. Half the medium was replaced with IL-2 medium on days 3 and 7. Trimming left V 5 bases short and J 7 bases short, with 15 bases between. This CDR3 contains 15 residues. CDR1 is SNHLY and CDR2 is FYNNEI in the germline V gene. This entry comes from a study of vaccination effects on CD4 cells after COVID-19. Study-level background: It was a median of 72 days after the second dose that post-vaccine samples were obtained.

Notes on the study in general: There was marked clonal contraction among infection- and vaccine-induced clones late after vaccination. In the study, convalescent patients were few, and early post-infection timepoints were absent.

Here immunoSEQ multiplex PCR was the method, and the copy in TCRdb shows in-frame clones only, minus some. The sample has approximately 83,000 clones, roughly 80% seen once. This TCR came from a human donor who received a COVID-19 vaccine. This sample comprised CD4+ T cells from PBMCs cultured with HCoV-OC43 spike peptides, obtained after COVID-19 vaccination. Subset reported: HCoV-OC43 spike overlapping peptide pool stimulation. This chain connects TRBV2 to TRBJ1-6; TRBD1 is a possible D gene (6 bases). For the CDR3, the DNA is TGTGCCAGCAGTCAAACGGACAGCCCGAATTCACCCCTCCACTTT. It codes for CASSQTDSPNSPLHF.